The clone carrying this T cell receptor (beta chain) showed up many times. What it recognizes is unknown. This sample is part of a study of T-cell reconstitution after alpha-beta-depleted transplantation in children. Study findings and constraints: From surviving recipient T cells and thymic progenitors came the high day-60 TCRbeta diversity observed in some patients. T-cell counts and diversity at one year following transplant were attributed mainly to newly produced T cells. Expanded clones from the graft, numbering several hundred, reportedly supplied alpha-beta T cells about two months after transplant.

Unique molecular identifiers were incorporated into the prepared TCRbeta library. TCRdb re-analysed the PCR reads in MiXCR, keeping a single row per CDR3 protein. The sample contains 32,000 or so distinct CDR3 sequences, 5.5% to 7% of which appear only once. This CDR3 is built from 17 residues. Germline V gene lookup returns CDR1 SGHVS and CDR2 FNYEAQ. V dropped 2 bases and J dropped 7; count of bases not matched to a gene: 14. This TCR was recovered from a child less than two years old who had a stem cell transplant for acute myeloid leukemia, so the T cells may come from the graft donor. The sequencing here drew on peripheral blood, taken 60 days after TCRalphabeta/CD19-depleted stem cell transplant. The V call is TRBV7-6, the J call TRBJ2-1, with 7 bases matching TRBD2. CDR3 nucleotide sequence: TGTGCCAGCAGCTTATTTTTGGCGGGAGATAGGAGGAATGAGCAGTTCTTC. Translation gives CASSLFLAGDRRNEQFF. The variable domain in full, with the rest retrieved from reference TRBV7-6 and TRBJ2-1, is GAGVSQSPRYKVTKRGQDVALRCDPISGHVSLYWYRQALGQGPEFLTYFNYEAQQDKSGLPNDRFSAERPEGSISTLTIQRTEQRDSAMYRCASSLFLAGDRRNEQFFGPGTRLTVL.